This TCR beta chain was captured in a study of blood T cell repertoires in COVID-19 (dated by TCRdb to 2019 to 2021). Looking at the study overall: Samples covering the acute and convalescent phases of COVID-19 were provided by collaborators in the United States, Italy and Spain. The prospective study material was composed of cDNA or gDNA derived from T cells, B-cell-depleted T cells, or PBMCs. Deeply sampled blood TCRbeta repertoires from subjects exposed to, actively infected with, or recovered from COVID-19 were included in the dataset. The repertoires were released in a freely available public database intended as a resource for research on the immune response to SARS-CoV-2. Samples came from the ongoing ImmuneRACE study (first 160 participants) plus 1,254 subjects from 6 global collaborators. Sample metadata almost always included a de-identified subject ID, COVID-19 status, age in years and sex. HLA class I and class II types, where available, came from metadata supplied by the sample provider rather than from assay-based typing.

The germline V gene provides CDR1 SGHRS and CDR2 YFSETQ. Measured from the cysteine to the phenylalanine, the CDR3 is 14 residues long. Just the 42-base CDR3 DNA is kept, in frame starting at base 1. V has 1 base trimmed and J has 7 bases trimmed; junction bases matching no gene number 6. In Seattle, one collaborating source enrolled patients while the infection was active and tracked those patients longitudinally over the course of disease. Whole blood was collected in K2EDTA tubes by collaborating institutions according to the institutions' own protocols. Collaborator samples were shipped for TCRbeta analysis as frozen whole blood, isolated PBMCs, or DNA extracted from either sample type. TCRbeta CDR3 regions were amplified from genomic DNA by means of the immunoSEQ Assay, a bias-controlled multiplex PCR. The authors' pipeline ran thus. Nucleated cell counts per sample were estimated from amplification of reference gene primers within the assay. To quantify the absolute abundance of each unique TCRbeta CDR3 rearrangement, sequence reads were collapsed and filtered. For each sample, productive Simpson clonality was calculated as the square root of Simpson's diversity index across productive rearrangements. The table was pulled from immuneACCESS by TCRdb, which kept in-frame rearrangements only. Such tables lose some clones; where checked, under half of the loss comes from unresolved V genes, and the rest has no known cause. The V and J calls and clone size are taken from that table; D and trimming were inferred from the DNA. This sample holds 200,000 to 300,000 clones; around 81% were observed only once. The ten biggest clones cover around 7.5% of the sample.

Summary of the overall study and its limitations: The quantity of clinical and demographic metadata differed by source and by participant and was supplied without curation.

On this clone: There is no known antigen for this receptor. No base qualities exist here, and no much larger clone lies one base off it.

This TCR was recovered from a woman of 80 years or more with COVID-19, enrolled during active disease. The sequenced material came from peripheral blood. The V and J segments used are TRBV5-1 and TRBJ2-7; 9 bases in the middle match TRBD1. CDR3 sequence: CASSLLQGAKEQYF. The DNA sequence is as follows: TGCGCCAGCAGCTTGTTACAGGGGGCGAAGGAGCAGTACTTC.